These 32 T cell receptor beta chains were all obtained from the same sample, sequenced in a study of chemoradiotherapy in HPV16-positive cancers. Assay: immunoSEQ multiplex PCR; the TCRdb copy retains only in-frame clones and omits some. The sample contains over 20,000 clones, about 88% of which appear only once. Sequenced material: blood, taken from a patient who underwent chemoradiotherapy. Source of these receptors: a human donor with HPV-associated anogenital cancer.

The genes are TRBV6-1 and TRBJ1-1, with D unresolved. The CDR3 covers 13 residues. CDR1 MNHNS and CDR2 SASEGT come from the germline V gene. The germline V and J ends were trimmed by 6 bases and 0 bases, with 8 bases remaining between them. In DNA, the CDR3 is TGTGCCAGCAGAACAGCGATGAACACTGAAGCTTTCTTT. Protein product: CASRTAMNTEAFF.

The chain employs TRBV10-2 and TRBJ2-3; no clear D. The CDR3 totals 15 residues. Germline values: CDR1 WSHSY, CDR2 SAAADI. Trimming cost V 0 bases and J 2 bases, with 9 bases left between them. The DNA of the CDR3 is TGCGCCAGCAGTGAGTCGTTAGGTCCCACAGATACGCAGTATTTT. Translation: CASSESLGPTDTQYF.

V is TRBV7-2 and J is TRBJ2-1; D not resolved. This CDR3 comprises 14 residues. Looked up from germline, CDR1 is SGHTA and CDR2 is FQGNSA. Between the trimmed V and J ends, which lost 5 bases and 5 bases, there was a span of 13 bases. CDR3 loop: CASSAVTGNNEQFF. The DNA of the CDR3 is TGTGCCAGCAGCGCCGTCACTGGTAACAATGAGCAGTTCTTC. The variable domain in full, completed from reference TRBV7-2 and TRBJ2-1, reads GAGVSQSPSNKVTEKGKDVELRCDPISGHTALYWYRQSLGQGLEFLIYFQGNSAPDKSGLPSDRFSAERTGGSVSTLTIQRTQQEDSAVYLCASSAVTGNNEQFFGPGTRLTVL.

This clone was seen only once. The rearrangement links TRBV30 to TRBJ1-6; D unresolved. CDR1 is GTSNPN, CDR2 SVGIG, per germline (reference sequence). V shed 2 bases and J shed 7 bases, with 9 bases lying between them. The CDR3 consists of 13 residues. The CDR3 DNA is TGTGCCTGGAGTATAACTTCCAATTCACCCCTCCACTTT. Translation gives CAWSITSNSPLHF.

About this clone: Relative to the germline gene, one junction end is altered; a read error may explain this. The DNA for the CDR3 is TGTGCTAGCAGCCCATTTGGGACAGGCCTCTCTGGGGCCAACGTCCTGACTTTC. Translating it yields CASSPFGTGLSGANVLTF. The chain combines TRBV7-7 with TRBJ2-6, with TRBD1 matching over 8 bases. Germline values: CDR1 SSHAT, CDR2 FNYEAQ (reference sequence). The CDR3 totals 18 residues.

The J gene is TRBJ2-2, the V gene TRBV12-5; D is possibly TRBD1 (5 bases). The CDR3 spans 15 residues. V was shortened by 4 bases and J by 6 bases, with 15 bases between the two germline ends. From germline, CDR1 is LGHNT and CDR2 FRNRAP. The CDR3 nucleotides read TGTGCTAGTGGTTCCCCAAACAGGTCCCCCGGGGAGCTGTTTTTT. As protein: CASGSPNRSPGELFF.

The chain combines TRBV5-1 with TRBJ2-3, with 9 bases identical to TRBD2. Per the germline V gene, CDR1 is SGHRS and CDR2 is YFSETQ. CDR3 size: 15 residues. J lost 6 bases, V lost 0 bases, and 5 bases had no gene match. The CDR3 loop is CASSLEGTSSDTQYF. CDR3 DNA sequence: TGCGCCAGCAGCTTGGAAGGGACTAGCTCGGATACGCAGTATTTT.

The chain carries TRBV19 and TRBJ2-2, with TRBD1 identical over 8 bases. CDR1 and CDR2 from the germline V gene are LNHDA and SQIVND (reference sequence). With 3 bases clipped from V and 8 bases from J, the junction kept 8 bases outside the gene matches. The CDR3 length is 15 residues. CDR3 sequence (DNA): TGTGCCAGTAGTATCGGGACAGGTACGAGTGGGGAGCTGTTTTTT. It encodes CASSIGTGTSGELFF.

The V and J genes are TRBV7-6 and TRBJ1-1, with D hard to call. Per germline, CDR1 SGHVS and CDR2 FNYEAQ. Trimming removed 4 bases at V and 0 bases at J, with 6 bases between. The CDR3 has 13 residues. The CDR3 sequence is CASSSRMNTEAFF. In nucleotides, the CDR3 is TGTGCCAGCAGCTCCAGAATGAACACTGAAGCTTTCTTT.

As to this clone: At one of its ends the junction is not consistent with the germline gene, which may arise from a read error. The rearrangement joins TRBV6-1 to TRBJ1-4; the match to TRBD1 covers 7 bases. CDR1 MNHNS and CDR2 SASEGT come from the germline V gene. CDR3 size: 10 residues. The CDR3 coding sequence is TGTGCCAGCGGGCCCGACAGGGTGACTTTT. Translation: CASGPDRVTF.

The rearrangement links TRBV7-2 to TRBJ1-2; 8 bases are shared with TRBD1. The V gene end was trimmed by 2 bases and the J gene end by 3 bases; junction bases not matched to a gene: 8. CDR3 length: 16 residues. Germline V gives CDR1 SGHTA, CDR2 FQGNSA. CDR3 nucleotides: TGTGCCAGCAGCTTAAGACCAGGGGGCGCGGACTATGGCTACACCTTC. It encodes CASSLRPGGADYGYTF.

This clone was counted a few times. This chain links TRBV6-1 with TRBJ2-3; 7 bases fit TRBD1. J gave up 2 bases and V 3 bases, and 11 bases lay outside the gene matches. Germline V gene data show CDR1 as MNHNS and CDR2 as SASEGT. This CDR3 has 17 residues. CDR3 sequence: CASSDDLTGQFTDTQYF. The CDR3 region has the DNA TGTGCCAGCAGTGATGATCTGACGGGACAGTTCACAGATACGCAGTATTTT.

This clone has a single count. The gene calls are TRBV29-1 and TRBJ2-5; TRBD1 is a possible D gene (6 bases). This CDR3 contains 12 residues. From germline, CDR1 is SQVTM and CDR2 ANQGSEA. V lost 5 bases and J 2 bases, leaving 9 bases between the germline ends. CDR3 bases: TGCAGCGTTTGGACAGAGCAAGAGACCCAGTACTTC. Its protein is CSVWTEQETQYF.

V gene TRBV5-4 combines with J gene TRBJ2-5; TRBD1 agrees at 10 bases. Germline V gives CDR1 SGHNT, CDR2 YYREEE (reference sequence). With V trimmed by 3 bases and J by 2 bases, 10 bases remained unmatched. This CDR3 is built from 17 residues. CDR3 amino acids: CASSSLGTGEGQETQYF. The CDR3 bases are TGTGCCAGCAGCTCCCTTGGGACAGGGGAGGGTCAAGAGACCCAGTACTTC.

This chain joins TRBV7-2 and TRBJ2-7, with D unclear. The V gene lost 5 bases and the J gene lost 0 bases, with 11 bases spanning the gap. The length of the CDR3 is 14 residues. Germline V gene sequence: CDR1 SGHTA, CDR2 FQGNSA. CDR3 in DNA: TGTGCCAGCAGCCCGGACGGTAGCTCCTACGAGCAGTACTTC. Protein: CASSPDGSSYEQYF.

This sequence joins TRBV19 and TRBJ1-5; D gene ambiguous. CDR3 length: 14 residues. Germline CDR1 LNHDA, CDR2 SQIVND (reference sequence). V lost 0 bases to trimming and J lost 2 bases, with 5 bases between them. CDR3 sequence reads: CASSIDLRNQPQHF. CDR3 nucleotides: TGTGCCAGTAGTATAGATCTTCGCAATCAGCCCCAGCATTTT.

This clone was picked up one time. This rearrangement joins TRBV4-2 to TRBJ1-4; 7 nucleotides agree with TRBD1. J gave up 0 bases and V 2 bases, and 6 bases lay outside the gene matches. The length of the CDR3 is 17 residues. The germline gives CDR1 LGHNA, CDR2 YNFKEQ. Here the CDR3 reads CASSQKRQGATNEKLFF. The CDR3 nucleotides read TGTGCCAGCAGCCAAAAGAGGCAGGGGGCAACTAATGAAAAACTGTTTTTT.

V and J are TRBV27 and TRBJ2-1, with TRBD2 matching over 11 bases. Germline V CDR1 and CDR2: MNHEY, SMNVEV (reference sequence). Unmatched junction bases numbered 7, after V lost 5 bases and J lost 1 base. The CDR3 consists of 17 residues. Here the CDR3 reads CASSTPSGRRSYNEQFF. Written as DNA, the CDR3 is TGTGCCAGCAGTACCCCTAGCGGGAGGAGATCCTACAATGAGCAGTTCTTC.

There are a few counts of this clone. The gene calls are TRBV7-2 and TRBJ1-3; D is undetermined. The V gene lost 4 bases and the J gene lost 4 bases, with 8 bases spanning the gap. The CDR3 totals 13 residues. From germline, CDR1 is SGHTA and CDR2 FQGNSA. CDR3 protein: CASSSGRGNTIYF. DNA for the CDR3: TGTGCCAGCAGCTCTGGACGGGGAAACACCATATATTTT.

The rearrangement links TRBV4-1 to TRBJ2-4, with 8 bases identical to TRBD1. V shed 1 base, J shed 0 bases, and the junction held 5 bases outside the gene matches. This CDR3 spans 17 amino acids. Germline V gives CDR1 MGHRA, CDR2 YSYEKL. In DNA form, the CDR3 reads TGCGCCAGCAGCCAAGTAGGGACAGGCCAAGCCAAAAACATTCAGTACTTC. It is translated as CASSQVGTGQAKNIQYF.

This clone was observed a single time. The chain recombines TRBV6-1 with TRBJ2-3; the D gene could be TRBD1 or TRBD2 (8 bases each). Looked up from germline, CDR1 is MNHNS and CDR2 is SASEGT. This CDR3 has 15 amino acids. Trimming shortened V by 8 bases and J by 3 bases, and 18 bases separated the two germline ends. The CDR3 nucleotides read TGTGCCAGCCGGGGGGGGCAGGGGGCAACAGATACGCAGTATTTT. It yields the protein CASRGGQGATDTQYF.

The CDR3 DNA sequence: TGCAGCGTTGACGGTGGAATCAGGGGCTCTAGCACAGATACGCAGTATTTT. It translates to CSVDGGIRGSSTDTQYF. The rearrangement joins TRBV29-1 to TRBJ2-3, with a weak D call TRBD1 (6 bases). V dropped 3 bases and J dropped 0 bases, with 19 bases sitting between them. This CDR3 is built from 17 residues. Germline V gene data show CDR1 as SQVTM and CDR2 as ANQGSEA.

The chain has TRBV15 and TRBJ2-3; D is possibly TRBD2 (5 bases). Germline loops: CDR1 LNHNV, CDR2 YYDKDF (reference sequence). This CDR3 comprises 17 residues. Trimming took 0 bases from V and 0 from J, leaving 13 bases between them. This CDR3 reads CATSRDQPAGSTDTQYF. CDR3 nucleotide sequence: TGTGCCACCAGCAGAGATCAGCCCGCGGGCAGCACAGATACGCAGTATTTT.

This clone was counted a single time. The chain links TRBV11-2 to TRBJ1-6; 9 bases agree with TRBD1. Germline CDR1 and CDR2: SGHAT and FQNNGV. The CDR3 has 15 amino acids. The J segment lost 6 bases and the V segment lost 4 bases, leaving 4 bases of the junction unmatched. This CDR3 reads CASSYRGRGNSPLHF. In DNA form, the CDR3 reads TGTGCCAGCAGCTACAGGGGGCGCGGTAATTCACCCCTCCACTTT.

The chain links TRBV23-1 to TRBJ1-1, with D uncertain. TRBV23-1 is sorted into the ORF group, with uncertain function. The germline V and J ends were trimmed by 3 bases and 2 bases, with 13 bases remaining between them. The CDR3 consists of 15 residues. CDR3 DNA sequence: TGCGCCAGCAGTCATCACCTCGGCCCCAACACTGAAGCTTTCTTT. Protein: CASSHHLGPNTEAFF.

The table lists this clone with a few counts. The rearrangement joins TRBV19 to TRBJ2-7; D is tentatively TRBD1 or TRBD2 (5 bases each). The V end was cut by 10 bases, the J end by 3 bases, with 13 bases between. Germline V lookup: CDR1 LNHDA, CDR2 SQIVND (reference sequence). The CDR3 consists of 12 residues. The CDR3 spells CATRGTLYEQYF. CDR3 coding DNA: TGTGCCACCCGGGGCACCCTCTACGAGCAGTACTTC.

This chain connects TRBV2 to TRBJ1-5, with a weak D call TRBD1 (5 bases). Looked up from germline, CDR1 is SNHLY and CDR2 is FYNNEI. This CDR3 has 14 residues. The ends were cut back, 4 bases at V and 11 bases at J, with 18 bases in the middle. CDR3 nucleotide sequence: TGTGCCAGCAGTGGAGGCAGGGCCCCCGTGGCCCAGCATTTT. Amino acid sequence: CASSGGRAPVAQHF.

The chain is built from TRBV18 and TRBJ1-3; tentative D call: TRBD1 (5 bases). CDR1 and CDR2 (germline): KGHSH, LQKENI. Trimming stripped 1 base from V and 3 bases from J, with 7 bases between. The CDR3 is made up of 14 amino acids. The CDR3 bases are TGTGCCAGCTCACCACAGGGGTATGGAAACACCATATATTTT. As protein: CASSPQGYGNTIYF.

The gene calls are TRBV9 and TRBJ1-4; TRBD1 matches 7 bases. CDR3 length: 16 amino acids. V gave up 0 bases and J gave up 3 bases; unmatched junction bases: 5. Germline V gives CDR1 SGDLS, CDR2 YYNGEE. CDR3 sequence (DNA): TGTGCCAGCAGCGTAGATCAGGGGGGGCCTAATGAAAAACTGTTTTTT. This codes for CASSVDQGGPNEKLFF.

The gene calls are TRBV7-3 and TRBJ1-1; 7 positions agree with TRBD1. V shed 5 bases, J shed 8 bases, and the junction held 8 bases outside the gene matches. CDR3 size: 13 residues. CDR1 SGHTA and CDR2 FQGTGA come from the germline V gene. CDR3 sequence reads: CASSDRQGAEAFF. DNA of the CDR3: TGTGCCAGCAGCGACAGACAGGGCGCGGAAGCTTTCTTT.

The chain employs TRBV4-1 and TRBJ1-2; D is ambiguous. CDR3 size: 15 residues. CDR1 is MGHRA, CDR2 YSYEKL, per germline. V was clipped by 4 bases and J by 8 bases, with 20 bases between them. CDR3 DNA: TGCGCCAGCAGCCCCCTCCGAGGGTCCGAGGCGGGCTACACCTTC. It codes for CASSPLRGSEAGYTF.

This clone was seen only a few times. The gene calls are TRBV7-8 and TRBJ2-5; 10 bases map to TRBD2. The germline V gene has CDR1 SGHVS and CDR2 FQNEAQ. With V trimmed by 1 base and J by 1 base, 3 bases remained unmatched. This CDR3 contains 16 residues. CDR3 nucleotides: TGTGCCAGCAGCTTAGTAGTAGCGGGGGGCCAAGAGACCCAGTACTTC. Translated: CASSLVVAGGQETQYF.